These T cell receptor beta chains were read from a single sample in a study of blood T cells in healthy people across ages. TCRdb re-analysed the 5' RACE reads in MiXCR, keeping a single row per CDR3 protein. The data hold hundreds of thousands of distinct CDR3 sequences, with around 25% observed a single time. The sample was also linked to a second study, of T cells of mothers and their children.

Sequenced sample: blood. The receptors were sampled from a boy aged 5 to 17 in good health. Both conserved end residues are part of each CDR3. A D gene is named only where the DNA matches it firmly. Expanded clones get a size class; other rows say once, few or many, or leave the size out.

TRBD2	TRBJ2-3	-	TRBV11-2	TGTGCCAGCAGCTTAGATCTAGCGGGGCCGAATACGCAGTATTTT	CASSLDLAGPNTQYF
-	TRBJ2-5	few	TRBV12-3/TRBV12-4	TGTGCCAGCAGTTTACTTCCCCTAGCTCTGGAGACCCAGTACTTC	CASSLLPLALETQYF
TRBD2	TRBJ2-5	-	TRBV6-1	TGTGCCAGCAGTGAAGTAGCGGGAGACCAAGAGACCCAGTACTTC	CASSEVAGDQETQYF
TRBD1	TRBJ2-1	few	TRBV4-1	TGCGCCAGCAGCCAGACTGGACAGGGGACCTCCTACAATGAGCAGTTCTTC	CASSQTGQGTSYNEQFF
-	TRBJ2-7	few	TRBV3-1	TGTGCCAGCAGCCAAGAACGCAGAGTCTACGAGCAGTACTTC	CASSQERRVYEQYF
-	TRBJ1-5	-	TRBV7-2	TGTGCCAGCAGCTTAGATGGTCCATATAGCAATCAGCCCCAGCATTTT	CASSLDGPYSNQPQHF
TRBD2	TRBJ2-7	few	TRBV20-1	TGCAGTGCTAGAGATCTAAGCGGGAGGATCCACGAGCAGTACTTC	CSARDLSGRIHEQYF
-	TRBJ2-7	-	TRBV4-3	TGCGCCAGCAGCCAAGATGCGGCACCTACCTACGAGCAGTACTTC	CASSQDAAPTYEQYF
-	TRBJ1-3	few	TRBV2	TGTGCCAGCAGTGAAGGGTCAGGCGACTTCTCTGGAAACACCATATATTTT	CASSEGSGDFSGNTIYF
TRBD2	TRBJ2-6	-	TRBV14	TGTGCCAGCAGCCAGTCTAGCGGGAGCTCTGGGGCCAACGTCCTGACTTTC	CASSQSSGSSGANVLTF
TRBD2	TRBJ2-5	-	TRBV3-1	TGTGCCAGCAGCCCAAACCTAGCGGGAGATTGGGAGACCCAGTACTTC	CASSPNLAGDWETQYF
-	TRBJ2-1	-	TRBV12-3/TRBV12-4	TGTACCAGCAGTCTAGGGGGAGGACCAAACAATGAGCAGTTCTTC	CTSSLGGGPNNEQFF
-	TRBJ2-7	few	TRBV3-1	TGTGCCAGCAGCCAAGCGGAGGGTAGCGAGCAGTACTTC	CASSQAEGSEQYF
-	TRBJ2-7	-	TRBV27	TGTGCCAGCACCGGAGAGGGCTACGAGCAGTACTTC	CASTGEGYEQYF
-	TRBJ2-5	-	TRBV20-1	TGCAGTGCTTTGTGGGCGGCCGGACCTATCCAAGAGACCCAGTACTTC	CSALWAAGPIQETQYF
-	TRBJ2-1	-	TRBV2	TGTGCCAGCAGTGGTCAAGGGGGGGCGAATGAGCAGTTCTTC	CASSGQGGANEQFF
-	TRBJ2-7	-	TRBV12-3/TRBV12-4	TGTGCCAGCCAACTGGCGGGGACGGGGCACGAGCAGTACTTC	CASQLAGTGHEQYF
-	TRBJ1-1	-	TRBV5-1	TGCGCCAACACCCGACAGCTGAACACTGAAGCTTTCTTT	CANTRQLNTEAFF
-	TRBJ2-1	-	TRBV28	TGTGCCAGCAGTTCTAGAAACTACAATGAGCAGTTCTTC	CASSSRNYNEQFF
TRBD2	TRBJ2-2	few	TRBV4-2	TGTGCCGGCAGCCAGCTAGCGGGGGGGCCAGGGGCCGGGGAGCTGTTTTTT	CAGSQLAGGPGAGELFF
-	TRBJ2-5	-	TRBV12-5	TGTGCTAGTGGTCCGACACTGGCGGGCGGTACCCAGTACTTC	CASGPTLAGGTQYF
-	TRBJ1-1	-	TRBV6-1	TGTGCCAGCATTTGGATTGGGTACACTGAAGCTTTCTTT	CASIWIGYTEAFF
TRBD2	TRBJ2-5	few	TRBV3-1	TGTGCCAGCAGCCGAAGGGATAGCGGGATCAGAGAGACCCAGTACTTC	CASSRRDSGIRETQYF
TRBD2	TRBJ2-3	few	TRBV28	TGTGCCAGCAGTTTATTGAGCGGGAGGGATGGAGATACGCAGTATTTT	CASSLLSGRDGDTQYF
-	TRBJ2-7	many	TRBV10-3	TGTGCCGGGGCGGCTTCTACTACCTCCTACGAGCAGTACTTC	CAGAASTTSYEQYF
-	TRBJ2-3	-	TRBV29-1	TGCAGCGTTGGTCGGGGGACTAGCACAGATACGCAGTATTTT	CSVGRGTSTDTQYF
-	TRBJ2-6	few	TRBV13	TGTGCCAGCAGCACCCTGAGCGGTTTCTCTGGGGCCAACGTCCTGACTTTC	CASSTLSGFSGANVLTF
-	TRBJ2-5	-	TRBV7-3	TGTGCCAGCAGCTCGGAATCCCAGTACTTC	CASSSESQYF
-	TRBJ2-2	-	TRBV20-1	TGCAGTGCTAGAGTCCCAGGGCTCACCGGGGAGCTGTTTTTT	CSARVPGLTGELFF
-	TRBJ2-7	few	TRBV28	TGTGCCAGCAGTGGTTCGGACTGGTCCTACGAGCAGTACTTC	CASSGSDWSYEQYF
-	TRBJ1-5	-	TRBV18	TGTGCCAGCTCCGGCAGTAATGGCAATCAGCCCCAGCATTTT	CASSGSNGNQPQHF
-	TRBJ2-5	few	TRBV7-9	TGTGCCAGCAGCCTAGGCGGCCAGACCCAGTACTTC	CASSLGGQTQYF
TRBD1	TRBJ2-5	-	TRBV2	TGTGCCAGCAACGTAGACAGGGGTCAAGAGACCCAGTACTTC	CASNVDRGQETQYF
-	TRBJ2-5	-	TRBV9	TGTGCCAGCAGCGTAGGAGTGGAGACCCAGTACTTC	CASSVGVETQYF
-	TRBJ2-1	few	TRBV6-2/TRBV6-3	TGTGCCAGCAGTTATGACGACAACGGGCAGTTCTTC	CASSYDDNGQFF
TRBD2	TRBJ2-2	many	TRBV7-9	TGTGCCACGAGCGGGGGGGCATACACCGGGGAGCTGTTTTTT	CATSGGAYTGELFF
-	TRBJ2-3	-	TRBV20-1	TGCAGTGCTCCCGAGTTGGCAGATACGCAGTATTTT	CSAPELADTQYF
-	TRBJ1-1	few	TRBV29-1	TGCAGCGTTGGGGGAGCCTTGAACACTGAAGCTTTCTTT	CSVGGALNTEAFF
-	TRBJ2-7	-	TRBV6-5	TGTGCCAGCAGTTACGCAGGGGAATACTACGAGCAGTACTTC	CASSYAGEYYEQYF
-	TRBJ2-5	few	TRBV3-1	TGTGCCAGCAGCCAAGAACGTAAAATTCAAGAGACCCAGTACTTC	CASSQERKIQETQYF
-	TRBJ2-5	-	TRBV29-1	TGCAGCGTTGTCACAGCGGAGGGAAGCCAAGAGACCCAGTACTTC	CSVVTAEGSQETQYF
-	TRBJ2-3	few	TRBV6-5	TGTGCCAGCAGTTCGGGGAAATCTGATACGCAGTATTTT	CASSSGKSDTQYF
-	TRBJ1-4	few	TRBV20-1	TGCAGTGCTAGAGAGGGGATTAATGAAAAACTGTTTTTT	CSAREGINEKLFF
TRBD1	TRBJ2-7	-	TRBV24-1	TGTGCCACCAGTGAGGGGACAGGCCTCTACGAGCAGTACTTC	CATSEGTGLYEQYF
-	TRBJ2-7	-	TRBV20-1	TGCAGTGCTGGGGCACCTAACTCCTACGAGCAGTACTTC	CSAGAPNSYEQYF
-	TRBJ2-1	few	TRBV29-1	TGCAGCGCTCCTGATAGCTCCTACAATGAGCAGTTCTTC	CSAPDSSYNEQFF
-	TRBJ2-1	once	TRBV13	TGTGCCAGCAGCTGGGAAGCGCGAGTTCAGCAGTTCTTC	CASSWEARVQQFF